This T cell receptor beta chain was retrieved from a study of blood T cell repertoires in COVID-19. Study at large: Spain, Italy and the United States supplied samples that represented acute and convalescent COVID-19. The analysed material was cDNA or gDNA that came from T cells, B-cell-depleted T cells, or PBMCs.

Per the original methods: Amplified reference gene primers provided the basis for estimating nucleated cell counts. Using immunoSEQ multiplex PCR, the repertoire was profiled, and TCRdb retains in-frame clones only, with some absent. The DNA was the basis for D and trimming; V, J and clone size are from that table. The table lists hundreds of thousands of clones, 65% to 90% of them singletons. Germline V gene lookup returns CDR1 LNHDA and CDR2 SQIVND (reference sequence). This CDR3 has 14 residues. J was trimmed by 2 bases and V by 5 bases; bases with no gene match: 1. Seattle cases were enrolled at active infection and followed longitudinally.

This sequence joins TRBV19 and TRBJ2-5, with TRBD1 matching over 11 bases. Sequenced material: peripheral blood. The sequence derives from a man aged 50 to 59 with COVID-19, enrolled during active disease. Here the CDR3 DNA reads TGTGCCAGTAGTGGACAGGGGGCACAAGAGACCCAGTACTTC. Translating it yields CASSGQGAQETQYF.